The 22 T cell receptor beta chains below come from one sample, sequenced in a study of vaccination and CD4 T cells after COVID-19. Treatment noted: roughly 10-day PBMC culture with coronavirus spike peptide pools or control peptides (ViraFEST assay). The study sequenced cultured CD4+ T cell DNA using the Oncomine TCR Beta short-read assay. TCRdb analysed the PCR reads with MiXCR anew, one entry per CDR3 protein. The sample shows about 20,000 distinct CDR3 sequences, around 44% of them seen only once. These receptors are not linked to any known antigen. The sequenced sample was CD4+ T cells from blood, cultured in vitro, obtained after SARS-CoV-2 vaccination. All receptors come from a human donor who had recovered from COVID-19.

This clonotype was counted a few times. The junction does not match germline at one end; this may be a read error. The genes are TRBV6-1 and TRBJ2-7; TRBD1 agrees at 9 bases. Germline V gives CDR1 MNHNS, CDR2 SASEGT. The CDR3 has 12 residues. The CDR3 sequence is CASSFTGGLKQF. In nucleotides, the CDR3 is TGTGCCAGCAGCTTTACAGGGGGCCTAAAGCAGTTC.

For this clonotype: One end of the junction varies from germline; a read error may be responsible. V is TRBV6-2 or TRBV6-3 and J is TRBJ2-1; TRBD2 might be the D (5 bases). Germline CDR1 reads MNHEY; CDR2 reads SVGEGT. The CDR3 spans 12 residues. CDR3 sequence (DNA): TGTGCCAGCAGTGACTCCGGGATTGAGCAGTTCTTC. Its protein is CASSDSGIEQFF.

The chain carries TRBV19 and TRBJ1-2; the D is unclear. Germline V gene data show CDR1 as LNHDA and CDR2 as SQIVND (reference sequence). This CDR3 has 14 residues. Trimming removed 5 bases from V and 0 bases from J, with 10 bases in between. CDR3 region: CASSVEFSNYGYTF. The DNA for the CDR3 is TGTGCCAGTAGTGTTGAGTTTTCTAACTATGGCTACACCTTC. Looking up the rest from reference TRBV19 and TRBJ1-2 gives the full variable domain: DGGITQSPKYLFRKEGQNVTLSCEQNLNHDAMYWYRQDPGQGLRLIYYSQIVNDFQKGDIAEGYSVSREKKESFPLTVTSAQKNPTAFYLCASSVEFSNYGYTFGSGTRLTVV.

This chain joins TRBV6-2 or TRBV6-3 and TRBJ1-5, with D uncertain. CDR1 is MNHEY, CDR2 SVGEGT, per germline. Deletions cut 5 bases from V and 1 base from J, with 9 bases between. The CDR3 sequence is 14 residues long. CDR3 coding DNA: TGTGCCAGCAGTGAGAGGTTGAGCAATCAGCCCCAGCATTTT. Translated: CASSERLSNQPQHF.

The V call is TRBV11-3, the J call TRBJ1-1, with D unresolved. Trimming took 5 bases from V and 1 from J, leaving 14 bases between them. Germline CDR1 is SGHNT and CDR2 is YENEEA. The CDR3 sequence is 15 residues long. The CDR3: CASSPRSDQNTEAFF. The DNA for the CDR3 is TGTGCCAGCAGCCCACGTTCAGACCAGAACACTGAAGCTTTCTTT.

This clonotype was picked up a small number of times. The chain employs TRBV7-2 and TRBJ2-7; 8 bases align to TRBD1. Per germline, CDR1 SGHTA and CDR2 FQGNSA. The V segment lost 0 bases and the J segment 4 bases; nucleotides outside the gene matches: 2. CDR3 length: 14 amino acids. Here the CDR3 reads CASSLATGGYEQYF. CDR3 nucleotide sequence: TGTGCCAGCAGCTTAGCAACAGGGGGTTACGAGCAGTACTTC.

The chain couples TRBV30 to TRBJ1-2, with 10 nucleotides matching TRBD1. The germline gives CDR1 GTSNPN, CDR2 SVGIG (reference sequence). The CDR3 has 14 amino acids. V dropped 3 bases and J dropped 4; count of bases not matched to a gene: 5. The CDR3 nucleotides are TGTGCCTGGAGGGAGACAGGGGGCATCTATGGCTACACCTTC. Residues: CAWRETGGIYGYTF.

This chain uses TRBV4-2 with TRBJ2-7, with 8 nucleotides matching TRBD2. The trim removed 3 bases at V and 0 bases at J, leaving 19 bases unmatched. This CDR3 has 20 residues. Germline values: CDR1 LGHNA, CDR2 YNFKEQ. The CDR3 sequence: CASSHTSAGGKGLPSYEQYF. The CDR3 bases are TGTGCCAGCAGCCACACCTCCGCGGGGGGCAAGGGGCTACCCTCCTACGAGCAGTACTTC.

J is TRBJ1-5 and V is TRBV19; D possibly corresponds to TRBD1 (5 bases). V was pared by 4 bases and J by 7 bases, with 17 bases between. This CDR3 region has 15 residues. The germline gives CDR1 LNHDA, CDR2 SQIVND (reference sequence). CDR3 amino acids: CASSKLEQGGQPQHF. In DNA, the CDR3 is TGTGCCAGTAGTAAATTGGAGCAGGGAGGACAGCCCCAGCATTTT.

This rearrangement joins TRBV6-2 or TRBV6-3 to TRBJ2-7; D is possibly TRBD1 (5 bases). V was pared by 5 bases and J by 2 bases, with 13 bases between. The CDR3 consists of 14 residues. The germline CDR1 and CDR2 sequences are MNHEY and SVGEGT. The CDR3 DNA follows: TGTGCCAGCAGTCGAAGGACACTTCCCTACGAGCAGTACTTC. Amino acid sequence: CASSRRTLPYEQYF.

The chain recombines TRBV4-1 with TRBJ1-6, with 8 bases fitting TRBD1. V dropped 3 bases and J dropped 0; count of bases not matched to a gene: 7. This CDR3 region has 18 residues. Germline V gives CDR1 MGHRA, CDR2 YSYEKL. This CDR3 reads CASSQDRARSSYNSPLHF. Written as DNA, the CDR3 is TGCGCCAGCAGCCAGGACAGGGCTAGGAGCTCCTATAATTCACCCCTCCACTTT.

The chain recombines TRBV7-2 with TRBJ2-2; TRBD2 is a possible D gene (5 bases). The length of the CDR3 is 12 residues. Per germline, CDR1 SGHTA and CDR2 FQGNSA. V gave up 5 bases and J gave up 6 bases, with 7 bases separating them. CDR3 coding DNA: TGTGCCAGCAGCCCGAGGGCCGGGGAGCTGTTTTTT. Amino acids: CASSPRAGELFF.

This clonotype was counted once. The chain links TRBV6-1 to TRBJ2-5, with D possibly being TRBD1 (6 bases). Germline CDR1 and CDR2: MNHNS and SASEGT. V lost 6 bases to trimming and J lost 4 bases, with 18 bases between them. This CDR3 is 15 amino acids long. CDR3 loop: CASRPQGRNRETQYF. CDR3 DNA sequence: TGTGCCAGCAGGCCTCAGGGGCGCAACCGAGAGACCCAGTACTTC.

This clonotype turned up a few times. This chain uses TRBV24-1 with TRBJ2-5; D unclear. Germline V gene lookup returns CDR1 KGHDR and CDR2 SFDVKD. The CDR3 is made up of 11 amino acids. V gave up 9 bases and J gave up 4 bases, with 8 bases separating them. DNA of the CDR3: TGTGCCACCTCATGGGGAGAGACCCAGTACTTC. Translation: CATSWGETQYF.

The rearrangement uses TRBV21-1 and TRBJ1-3. TRBV21-1 is assigned pseudogene status. CDR3 length: 12 residues. In DNA form, the CDR3 reads TGTGCCAGCAGCCCCCGATGGAACACCATATATTTT. Translating gives CASSPRWNTIYF.

There are a few counts of this clonotype. The chain is built from TRBV19 and TRBJ2-3; D tentatively reads TRBD1 or TRBD2 (6 bases each). The CDR3 length is 16 residues. Germline V CDR1 and CDR2: LNHDA, SQIVND (reference sequence). Deletions cut 4 bases from V and 0 bases from J, with 14 bases between. The CDR3 bases are TGTGCCAGTAGTACCAACAGGGACTCTAGCACAGATACGCAGTATTTT. It encodes CASSTNRDSSTDTQYF. The full variable domain, rest sourced from reference TRBV19 and TRBJ2-3, is DGGITQSPKYLFRKEGQNVTLSCEQNLNHDAMYWYRQDPGQGLRLIYYSQIVNDFQKGDIAEGYSVSREKKESFPLTVTSAQKNPTAFYLCASSTNRDSSTDTQYFGPGTRLTVL.

This clonotype was detected only a few times. The J gene is TRBJ1-2, the V gene TRBV28, with a weak D call TRBD1 (5 bases). Deletions cut 0 bases from V and 6 bases from J, with 5 bases between. Germline V gene sequence: CDR1 MDHEN, CDR2 SYDVKM. The CDR3 is 12 amino acids. CDR3 DNA sequence: TGTGCCAGCAGTTTATGGGGGGATGGCTACACCTTC. Protein: CASSLWGDGYTF.

This clonotype was counted a few times. This sequence joins TRBV20-1 and TRBJ1-5, with TRBD1 matching over 7 bases. Unmatched junction bases numbered 8, after V lost 1 base and J lost 2 bases. This CDR3 region has 16 residues. Germline CDR1 reads DFQATT; CDR2 reads SNEGSKA (reference sequence). The CDR3 sequence: CSARAPGGTGNQPQHF. The CDR3 coding sequence is TGCAGTGCTAGAGCGCCAGGGGGGACGGGCAATCAGCCCCAGCATTTT.

The chain has TRBV6-5 and TRBJ1-2; 7 bases agree with TRBD1. The CDR3 covers 16 residues. Germline V CDR1 and CDR2: MNHEY, SVGAGI. Germline trimming cut 2 bases from V and 7 bases from J; bases unmatched to any gene: 13. The CDR3: CASSYGRPQGVGGYTF. DNA for the CDR3: TGTGCCAGCAGTTACGGCAGACCCCAGGGGGTCGGTGGCTACACCTTC.

This clonotype is termed medium-sized (0.01 to 0.1%). CDR3 loop: CATSSGRQGGRVGYTF. The CDR3 DNA reads TGTGCCACCAGCTCCGGTCGGCAGGGTGGTCGGGTAGGCTACACCTTC. This rearrangement joins TRBV15 to TRBJ1-2; D may be TRBD1 (5 bases). Deletions cut 5 bases from V and 8 bases from J, with 24 bases between. CDR1 is LNHNV, CDR2 YYDKDF, per germline (reference sequence). The CDR3 loop spans 16 amino acids.

This chain joins TRBV7-9 and TRBJ2-2; possibly TRBD1 for D (5 bases). The germline V gene has CDR1 SEHNR and CDR2 FQNEAQ (reference sequence). The CDR3 length is 15 residues. V was pared by 6 bases and J by 0 bases, with 11 bases between. CDR3 sequence reads: CASRPTGSNTGELFF. CDR3 sequence (DNA): TGTGCCAGCAGGCCTACAGGTTCGAACACCGGGGAGCTGTTTTTT.

This chain links TRBV4-2 with TRBJ1-5; TRBD1 aligns across 7 bases. The V segment lost 0 bases and the J segment 5 bases; nucleotides outside the gene matches: 4. The CDR3 covers 15 residues. From germline, CDR1 is LGHNA and CDR2 YNFKEQ. CDR3 protein: CASSQEGQLYQPQHF. CDR3 coding DNA: TGTGCCAGCAGCCAAGAGGGACAGCTTTATCAGCCCCAGCATTTT.